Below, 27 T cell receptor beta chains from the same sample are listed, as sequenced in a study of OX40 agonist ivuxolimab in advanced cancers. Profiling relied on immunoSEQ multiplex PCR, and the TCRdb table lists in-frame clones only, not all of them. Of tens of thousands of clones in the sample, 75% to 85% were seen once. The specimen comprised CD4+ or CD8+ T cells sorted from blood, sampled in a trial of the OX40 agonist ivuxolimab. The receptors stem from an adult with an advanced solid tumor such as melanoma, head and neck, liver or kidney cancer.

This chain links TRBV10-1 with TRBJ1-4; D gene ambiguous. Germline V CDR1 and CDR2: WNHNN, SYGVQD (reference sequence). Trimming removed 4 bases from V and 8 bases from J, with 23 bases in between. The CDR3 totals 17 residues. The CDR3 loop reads CASSGDARSWQFEKLFF. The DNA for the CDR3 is TGCGCCAGCAGTGGAGACGCCCGTTCGTGGCAGTTCGAAAAACTGTTTTTT.

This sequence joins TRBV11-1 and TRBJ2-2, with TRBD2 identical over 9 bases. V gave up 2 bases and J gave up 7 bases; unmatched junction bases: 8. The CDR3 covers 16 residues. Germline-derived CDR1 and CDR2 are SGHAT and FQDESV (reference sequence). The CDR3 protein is CASSLRRGGGNGELFF. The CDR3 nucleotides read TGTGCCAGCAGCTTAAGGCGGGGGGGCGGTAACGGGGAGCTGTTTTTT.

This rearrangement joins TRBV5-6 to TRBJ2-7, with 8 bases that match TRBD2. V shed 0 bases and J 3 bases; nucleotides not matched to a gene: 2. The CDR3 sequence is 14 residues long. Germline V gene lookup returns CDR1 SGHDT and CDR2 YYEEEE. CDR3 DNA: TGTGCCAGCAGCTTGGCTAGCGGGCTCTACGAGCAGTACTTC. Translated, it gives CASSLASGLYEQYF.

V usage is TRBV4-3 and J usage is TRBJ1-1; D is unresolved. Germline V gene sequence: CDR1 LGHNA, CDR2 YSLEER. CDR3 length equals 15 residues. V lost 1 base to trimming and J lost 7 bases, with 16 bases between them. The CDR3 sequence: CASSQGLLADLEAFF. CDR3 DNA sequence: TGCGCCAGCAGCCAAGGGCTCCTGGCAGACCTTGAAGCTTTCTTT.

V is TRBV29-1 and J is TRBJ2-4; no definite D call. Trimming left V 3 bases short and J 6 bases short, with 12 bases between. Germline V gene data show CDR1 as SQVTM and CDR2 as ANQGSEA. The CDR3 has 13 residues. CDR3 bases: TGCAGCGTTGAGCTGGACGTACCAAACATTCAGTACTTC. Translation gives CSVELDVPNIQYF.

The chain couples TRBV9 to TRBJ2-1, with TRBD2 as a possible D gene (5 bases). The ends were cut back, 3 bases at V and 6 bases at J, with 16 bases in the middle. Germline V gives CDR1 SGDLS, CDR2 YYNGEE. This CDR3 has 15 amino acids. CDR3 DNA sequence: TGTGCCAGCAGCGCTCGGACTGGGTTAATCAATGAGCAGTTCTTC. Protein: CASSARTGLINEQFF.

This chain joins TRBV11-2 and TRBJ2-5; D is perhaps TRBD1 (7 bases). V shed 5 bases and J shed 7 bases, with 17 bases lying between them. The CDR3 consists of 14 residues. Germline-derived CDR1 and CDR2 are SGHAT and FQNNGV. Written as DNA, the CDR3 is TGTGCCAGCAGCCCCCAGGGGGGCTGGGGGACCCAGTACTTC. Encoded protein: CASSPQGGWGTQYF.

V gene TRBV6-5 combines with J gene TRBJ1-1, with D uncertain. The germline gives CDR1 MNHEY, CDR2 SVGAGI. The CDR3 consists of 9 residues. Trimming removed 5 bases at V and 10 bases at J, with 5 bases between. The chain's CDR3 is CASSEGAFF. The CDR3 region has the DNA TGTGCCAGCAGTGAAGGAGCTTTCTTT.

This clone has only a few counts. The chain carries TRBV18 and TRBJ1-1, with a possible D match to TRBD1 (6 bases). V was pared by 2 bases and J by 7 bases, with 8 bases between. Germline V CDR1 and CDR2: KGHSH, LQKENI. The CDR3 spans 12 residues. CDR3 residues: CASSPNRDEAFF. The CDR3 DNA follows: TGTGCCAGCTCACCAAACAGGGATGAAGCTTTCTTT.

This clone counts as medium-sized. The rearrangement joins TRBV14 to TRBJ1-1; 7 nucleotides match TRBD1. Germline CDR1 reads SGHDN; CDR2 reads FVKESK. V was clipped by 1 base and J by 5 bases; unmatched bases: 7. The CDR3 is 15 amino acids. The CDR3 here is CASSQAQGVRTEAFF. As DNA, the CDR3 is TGTGCCAGCAGCCAAGCGCAGGGGGTTCGTACTGAAGCTTTCTTT.

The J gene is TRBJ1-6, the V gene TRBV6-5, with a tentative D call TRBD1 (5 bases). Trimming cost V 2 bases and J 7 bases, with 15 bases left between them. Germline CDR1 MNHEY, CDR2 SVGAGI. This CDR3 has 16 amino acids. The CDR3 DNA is TGTGCCAGCAGTTACCTCCTACAGGCCGTGAATTCACCCCTCCACTTT. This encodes CASSYLLQAVNSPLHF.

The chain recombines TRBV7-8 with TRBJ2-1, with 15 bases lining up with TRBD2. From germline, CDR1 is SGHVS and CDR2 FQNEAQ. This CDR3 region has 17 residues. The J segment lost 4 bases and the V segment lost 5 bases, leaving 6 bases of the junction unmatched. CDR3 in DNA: TGTGCCAGCAGCGACCCGGGACTAGCGGGGGGATACAATGAGCAGTTCTTC. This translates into CASSDPGLAGGYNEQFF.

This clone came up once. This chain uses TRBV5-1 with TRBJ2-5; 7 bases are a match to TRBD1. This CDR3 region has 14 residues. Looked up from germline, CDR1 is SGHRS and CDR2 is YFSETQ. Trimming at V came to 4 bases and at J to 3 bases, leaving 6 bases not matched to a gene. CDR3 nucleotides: TGCGCCAGCAGCCCTTGGGACAGCAAAGAGACCCAGTACTTC. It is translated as CASSPWDSKETQYF.

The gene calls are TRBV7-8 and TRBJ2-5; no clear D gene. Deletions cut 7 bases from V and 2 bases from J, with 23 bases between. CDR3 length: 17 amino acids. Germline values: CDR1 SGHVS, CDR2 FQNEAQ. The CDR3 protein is CASTRMERRIRQETQYF. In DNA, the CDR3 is TGTGCCAGCACCCGGATGGAGCGCCGCATCCGTCAAGAGACCCAGTACTTC.

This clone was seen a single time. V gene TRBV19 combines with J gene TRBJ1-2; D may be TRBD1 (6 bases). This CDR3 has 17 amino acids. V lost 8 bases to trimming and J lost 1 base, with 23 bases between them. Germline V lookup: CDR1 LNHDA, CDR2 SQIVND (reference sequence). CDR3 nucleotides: TGTGCCAGTTCACCTCAGGGGATCATTGTATTTAACTATGGCTACACCTTC. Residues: CASSPQGIIVFNYGYTF.

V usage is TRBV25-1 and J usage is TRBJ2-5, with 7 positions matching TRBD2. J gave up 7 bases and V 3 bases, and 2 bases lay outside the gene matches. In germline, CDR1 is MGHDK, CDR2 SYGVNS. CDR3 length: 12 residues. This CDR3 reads CASSDREGTQYF. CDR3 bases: TGTGCCAGCAGTGACAGGGAGGGGACCCAGTACTTC.

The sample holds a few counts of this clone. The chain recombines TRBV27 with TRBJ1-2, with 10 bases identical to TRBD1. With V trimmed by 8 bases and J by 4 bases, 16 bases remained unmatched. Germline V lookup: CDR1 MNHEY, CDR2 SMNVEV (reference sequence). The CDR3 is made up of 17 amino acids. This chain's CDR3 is CASAIDYRTGGIYGYTF. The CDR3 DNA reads TGTGCCAGCGCTATTGATTACAGGACAGGGGGGATCTATGGCTACACCTTC.

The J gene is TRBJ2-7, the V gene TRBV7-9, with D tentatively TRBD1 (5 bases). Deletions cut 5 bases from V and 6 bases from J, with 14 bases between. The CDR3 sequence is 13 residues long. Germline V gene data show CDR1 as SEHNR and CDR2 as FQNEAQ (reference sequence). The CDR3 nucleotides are TGTGCCAGCAGCCGGCGTGGGGCGCTCGAGCAGTACTTC. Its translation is CASSRRGALEQYF.

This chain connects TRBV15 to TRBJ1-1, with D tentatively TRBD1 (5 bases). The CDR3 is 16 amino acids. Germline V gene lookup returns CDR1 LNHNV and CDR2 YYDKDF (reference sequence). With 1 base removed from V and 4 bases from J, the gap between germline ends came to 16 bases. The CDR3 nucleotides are TGTGCCACCAGCAGAGGCTTGGACACCCGGGGCACTGAAGCTTTCTTT. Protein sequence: CATSRGLDTRGTEAFF.

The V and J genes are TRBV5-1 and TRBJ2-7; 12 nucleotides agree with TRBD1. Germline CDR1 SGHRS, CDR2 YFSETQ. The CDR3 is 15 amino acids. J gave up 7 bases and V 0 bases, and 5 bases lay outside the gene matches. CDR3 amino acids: CASSLAGTGGNEQYF. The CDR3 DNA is TGCGCCAGCAGCTTGGCCGGGACAGGGGGCAATGAGCAGTACTTC.

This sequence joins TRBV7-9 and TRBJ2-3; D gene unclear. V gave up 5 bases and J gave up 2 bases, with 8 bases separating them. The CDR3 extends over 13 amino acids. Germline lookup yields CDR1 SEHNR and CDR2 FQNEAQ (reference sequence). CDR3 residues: CASSEAYTDTQYF. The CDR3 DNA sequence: TGTGCCAGCAGCGAGGCCTACACAGATACGCAGTATTTT.

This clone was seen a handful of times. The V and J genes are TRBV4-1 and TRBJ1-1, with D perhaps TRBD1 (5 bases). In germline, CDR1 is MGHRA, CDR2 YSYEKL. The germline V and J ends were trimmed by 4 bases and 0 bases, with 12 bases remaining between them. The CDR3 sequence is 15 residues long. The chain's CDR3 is CASSPTVTVNTEAFF. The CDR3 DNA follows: TGCGCCAGCAGCCCCACAGTGACAGTGAACACTGAAGCTTTCTTT.

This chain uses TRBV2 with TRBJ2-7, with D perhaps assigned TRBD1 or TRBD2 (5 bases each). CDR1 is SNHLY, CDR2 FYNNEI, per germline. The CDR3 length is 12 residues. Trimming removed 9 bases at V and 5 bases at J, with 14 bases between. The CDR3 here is CASGTGPDEQYF. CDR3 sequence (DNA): TGTGCCAGTGGGACCGGGCCGGACGAGCAGTACTTC.

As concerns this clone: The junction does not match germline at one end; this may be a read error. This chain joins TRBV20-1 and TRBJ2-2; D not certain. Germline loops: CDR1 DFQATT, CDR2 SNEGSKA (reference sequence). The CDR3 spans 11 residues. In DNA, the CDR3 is TGCAGTGCTGGAGACTCCGGGGAGCTGTTTTTT. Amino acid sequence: CSAGDSGELFF.

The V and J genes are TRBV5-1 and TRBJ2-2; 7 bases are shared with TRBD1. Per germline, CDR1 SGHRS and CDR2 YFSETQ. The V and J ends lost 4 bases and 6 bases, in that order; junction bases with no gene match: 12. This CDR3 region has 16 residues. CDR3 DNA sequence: TGCGCCAGCAGCCTTACGACAGGGTTGGGTGCCGGGGAGCTGTTTTTT. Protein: CASSLTTGLGAGELFF. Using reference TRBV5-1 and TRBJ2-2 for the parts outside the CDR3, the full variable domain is KAGVTQTPRYLIKTRGQQVTLSCSPISGHRSVSWYQQTPGQGLQFLFEYFSETQRNKGNFPGRFSGRQFSNSRSEMNVSTLELGDSALYLCASSLTTGLGAGELFFGEGSRLTVL.

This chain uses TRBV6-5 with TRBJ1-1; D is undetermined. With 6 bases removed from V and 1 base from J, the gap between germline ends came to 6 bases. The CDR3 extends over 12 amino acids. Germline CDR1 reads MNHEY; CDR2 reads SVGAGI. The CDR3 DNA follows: TGTGCCAGCAGGAGACCGAACACTGAAGCTTTCTTT. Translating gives CASRRPNTEAFF.

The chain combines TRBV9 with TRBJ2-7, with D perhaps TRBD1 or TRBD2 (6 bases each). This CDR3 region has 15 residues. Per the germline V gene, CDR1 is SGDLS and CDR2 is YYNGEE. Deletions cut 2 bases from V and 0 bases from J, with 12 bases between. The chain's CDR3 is CASSVGGTNSYEQYF. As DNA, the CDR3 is TGTGCCAGCAGCGTCGGGGGCACCAACTCCTACGAGCAGTACTTC.